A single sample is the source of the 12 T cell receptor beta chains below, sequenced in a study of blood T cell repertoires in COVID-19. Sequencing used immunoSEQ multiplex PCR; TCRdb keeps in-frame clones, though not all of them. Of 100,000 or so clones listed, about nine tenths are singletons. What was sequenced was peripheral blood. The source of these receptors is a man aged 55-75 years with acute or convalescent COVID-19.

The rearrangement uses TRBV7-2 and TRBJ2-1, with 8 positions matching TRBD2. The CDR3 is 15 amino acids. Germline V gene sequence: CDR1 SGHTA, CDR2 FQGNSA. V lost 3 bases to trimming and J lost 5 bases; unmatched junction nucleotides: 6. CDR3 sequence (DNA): TGTGCCAGCAGCTTTCAAGCGGGGGCTAACAATGAGCAGTTCTTC. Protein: CASSFQAGANNEQFF.

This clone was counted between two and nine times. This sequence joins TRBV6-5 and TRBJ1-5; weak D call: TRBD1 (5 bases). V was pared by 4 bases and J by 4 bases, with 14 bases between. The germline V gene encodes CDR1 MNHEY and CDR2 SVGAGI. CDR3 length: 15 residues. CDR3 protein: CASSSVVGANQPQHF. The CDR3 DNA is TGTGCCAGCAGTTCCGTTGTAGGGGCGAATCAGCCCCAGCATTTT.

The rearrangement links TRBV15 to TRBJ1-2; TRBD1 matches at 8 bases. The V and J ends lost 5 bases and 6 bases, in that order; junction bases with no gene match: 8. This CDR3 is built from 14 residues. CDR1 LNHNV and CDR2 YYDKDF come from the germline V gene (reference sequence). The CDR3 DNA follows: TGTGCCACCAGCTCAGTGACAGGGGATGATGGCTACACCTTC. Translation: CATSSVTGDDGYTF.

The DNA of the CDR3 is TGTGCCAGCAGCCAAGTCCAGGGGACGAGTGGCTACACCTTC. It encodes CASSQVQGTSGYTF. The V gene is TRBV14, the J gene TRBJ1-2; possible D gene TRBD1, 6 bases. The V end lost 1 base, the J end lost 7 bases, and 13 bases lay between the germline ends. There are 14 residues in the CDR3. The V gene's germline CDR1 is SGHDN and CDR2 FVKESK. Combining the CDR3 with reference TRBV14 and TRBJ1-2 gives the whole variable domain EAGVTQFPSHSVIEKGQTVTLRCDPISGHDNLYWYRRVMGKEIKFLLHFVKESKQDESGMPNNRFLAERTGGTYSTLKVQPAELEDSGVYFCASSQVQGTSGYTFGSGTRLTVV.

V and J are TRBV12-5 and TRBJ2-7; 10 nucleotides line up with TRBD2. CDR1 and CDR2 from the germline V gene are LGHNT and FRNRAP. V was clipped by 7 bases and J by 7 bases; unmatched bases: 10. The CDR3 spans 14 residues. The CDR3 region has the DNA TGTGCTAGTGCCCCCGGGACTAGCGACGGTGAGCAGTACTTC. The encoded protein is CASAPGTSDGEQYF.

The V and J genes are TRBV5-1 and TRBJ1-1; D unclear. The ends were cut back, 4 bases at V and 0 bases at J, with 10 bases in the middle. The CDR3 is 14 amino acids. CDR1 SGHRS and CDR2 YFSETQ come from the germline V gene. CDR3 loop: CASSVAGMNTEAFF. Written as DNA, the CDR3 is TGCGCCAGCAGCGTCGCAGGCATGAACACTGAAGCTTTCTTT.

CDR3 sequence (DNA): TGTGCCAGCAGTGTCTCGGGACAGGGGCCCCTGACGCCCCAGCATTTT. Protein: CASSVSGQGPLTPQHF. The genes are TRBV6-1 and TRBJ1-5; TRBD1 matches at 10 bases. Germline CDR1 reads MNHNS; CDR2 reads SASEGT. The CDR3 consists of 16 residues. V was pared by 4 bases and J by 9 bases, with 12 bases of the junction left unmatched.

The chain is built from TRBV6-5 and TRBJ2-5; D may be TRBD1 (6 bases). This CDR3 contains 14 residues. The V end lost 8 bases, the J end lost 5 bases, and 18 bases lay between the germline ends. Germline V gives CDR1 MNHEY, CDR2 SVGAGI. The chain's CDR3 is CASWPGQGHETQYF. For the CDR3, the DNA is TGTGCCAGCTGGCCGGGGCAGGGGCACGAGACCCAGTACTTC.

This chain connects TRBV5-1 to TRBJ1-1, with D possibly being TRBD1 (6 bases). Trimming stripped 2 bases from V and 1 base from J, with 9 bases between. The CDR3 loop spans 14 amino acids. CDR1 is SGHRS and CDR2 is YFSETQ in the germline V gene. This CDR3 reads CASSFGTQNTEAFF. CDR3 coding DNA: TGCGCCAGCAGCTTCGGGACACAGAACACTGAAGCTTTCTTT.

The chain's CDR3 is CASSLFADTRSYNSPLHF. CDR3 in DNA: TGTGCCAGCAGTTTATTCGCAGACACGCGCTCCTATAATTCACCCCTCCACTTT. The gene calls are TRBV27 and TRBJ1-6; no firm D call. The CDR3 extends over 18 amino acids. V dropped 1 base and J dropped 0 bases, with 13 bases sitting between them. Per the germline V gene, CDR1 is MNHEY and CDR2 is SMNVEV (reference sequence).

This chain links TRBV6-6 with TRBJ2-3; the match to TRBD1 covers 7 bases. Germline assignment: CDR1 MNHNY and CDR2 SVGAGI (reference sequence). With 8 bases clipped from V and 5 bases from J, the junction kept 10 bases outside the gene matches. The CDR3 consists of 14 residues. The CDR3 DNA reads TGTGCCAGCGGCCGGCAGGGACAGTTAGATACGCAGTATTTT. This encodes CASGRQGQLDTQYF.

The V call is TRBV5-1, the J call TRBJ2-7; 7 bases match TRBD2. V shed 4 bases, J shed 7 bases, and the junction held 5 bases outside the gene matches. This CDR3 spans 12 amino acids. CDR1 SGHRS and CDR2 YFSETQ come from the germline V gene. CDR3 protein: CASSGRGEEQYF. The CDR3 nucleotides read TGCGCCAGCAGCGGACGGGGGGAAGAGCAGTACTTC.